This is a list of T cell receptor beta chains from one sample in a study of Ad26.COV2.S vaccination and SARS-CoV-2 variants. Libraries were prepared by immunoSEQ multiplex PCR; TCRdb keeps only in-frame clonotypes and omits some of them. Of roughly 180,000 clones listed, around 88% are singletons. The sample in question was peripheral blood, obtained after recovery from COVID-19. The receptors originated from a human donor who had recovered from COVID-19. CDR3s include the opening cysteine and the closing phenylalanine or tryptophan. The D gene is left open where the match is weak. Clone size is given for some rows only: seen once, a few or many times, or a class if the clone is expanded.

clone_size d_call j_call v_call cdr3_aa cdr3_nt
NA NA TRBJ2-6 TRBV10-3 CAISEGASGANVLTF TGTGCCATCAGTGAAGGGGCCTCTGGGGCCAACGTCCTGACTTTC
few NA TRBJ1-2 TRBV5-4 CASSQKKGGYTF TGTGCCAGCAGTCAAAAAAAAGGGGGCTACACCTTC
NA TRBD1 TRBJ2-1 TRBV7-3 CASSQDRAGLNEQFF TGTGCCAGCAGCCAGGACAGGGCGGGCTTGAATGAGCAGTTCTTC
once TRBD1 TRBJ1-3 TRBV11-3 CASSYDRGPGNTIYF TGTGCCAGCAGCTACGACAGGGGACCTGGAAACACCATATATTTT
once NA TRBJ1-5 TRBV20-1 CSASLGTENQPQHF TGCAGTGCTAGTCTCGGGACGGAGAATCAGCCCCAGCATTTT
NA NA TRBJ2-5 TRBV2 CASTRTIQETQYF TGTGCCAGCACGAGGACTATACAAGAGACCCAGTACTTC
NA NA TRBJ2-4 TRBV25-1 CASSEPGQRNIQYF TGTGCCAGCAGTGAACCGGGACAAAGGAACATTCAGTACTTC
NA TRBD1 TRBJ2-7 TRBV5-1 CASSLLGQSYEQYF TGCGCCAGCAGCTTGTTGGGACAGTCCTACGAGCAGTACTTC
NA NA TRBJ1-5 TRBV28 CATSEGSGNQPQHF TGTGCCACCTCTGAGGGGTCTGGCAATCAGCCCCAGCATTTT
NA TRBD2 TRBJ2-7 TRBV27 CASSPTGLAGSYEQYF TGTGCCAGCAGTCCAACCGGACTAGCGGGGTCCTACGAGCAGTACTTC
NA NA TRBJ1-1 TRBV5-1 CASSSVAGRLNTEAFF TGCGCCAGCAGCTCGGTGGCCGGACGGTTGAACACTGAAGCTTTCTTT
NA TRBD1 TRBJ1-3 TRBV19 CASSISAGGLSSGNTIYF TGTGCCAGTAGTATTTCGGCAGGGGGCCTCAGCTCTGGAAACACCATATATTTT
NA TRBD1 TRBJ2-1 TRBV7-3 CASSPKLGTGMGEQFF TGTGCCAGCAGCCCGAAACTGGGGACAGGGATGGGTGAGCAGTTCTTC
NA TRBD1 TRBJ2-2 TRBV15 CATSRFTGVTGELFF TGTGCCACCAGCAGGTTCACAGGGGTCACCGGGGAGCTGTTTTTT
NA NA TRBJ1-2 TRBV12-3/TRBV12-4 CASTSPPNYGYTF TGTGCCAGCACCTCGCCCCCTAACTATGGCTACACCTTC
NA NA TRBJ2-5 TRBV4-1 CASSPGVGLSGETQYF TGCGCCAGCAGCCCCGGGGTCGGACTATCCGGAGAGACCCAGTACTTC
NA TRBD1 TRBJ2-7 TRBV5-6 CASSPRDRIYEQYF TGTGCCAGCAGCCCCCGGGACAGGATCTACGAGCAGTACTTC
NA TRBD1 TRBJ1-3 TRBV9 CASSVGGQGRDTIYF TGTGCCAGCAGCGTAGGGGGACAGGGCAGGGACACCATATATTTT
NA TRBD2 TRBJ2-3 TRBV9 CASSGRLAGGTDTQYF TGTGCCAGCAGCGGGCGACTAGCGGGGGGGACAGATACGCAGTATTTT
NA NA TRBJ1-1 TRBV5-1 CASSSNLNTEAFF TGCGCCAGCAGCTCCAATTTGAACACTGAAGCTTTCTTT
NA NA TRBJ1-6 TRBV6-6 CASSFNSPLHF TGTGCCAGCTCCTTTAATTCACCCCTCCACTTT
NA TRBD2 TRBJ2-5 TRBV5-8 CAGGSGRQETQYF TGTGCCGGAGGGAGCGGGAGACAAGAGACCCAGTACTTC
once NA TRBJ2-7 TRBV3-1/TRBV3-2 CASSQGGGTSYEQYF TGTGCCAGCAGCCAAGGGGGGGGGACATCCTACGAGCAGTACTTC
once NA TRBJ1-5 TRBV6-5 CASSPRDKMGQPQHF TGTGCCAGCAGTCCCCGGGACAAAATGGGTCAGCCCCAGCATTTT
NA TRBD1 TRBJ1-2 TRBV29-1 CSAADRGGYTF TGCAGCGCCGCGGACAGGGGAGGCTACACCTTC
NA NA TRBJ2-5 TRBV9 CASSVGESETQYF TGTGCCAGCAGCGTCGGGGAAAGTGAGACCCAGTACTTC
few TRBD1 TRBJ2-7 TRBV11-2 CASSFGTGSYEQYF TGTGCCAGCAGCTTCGGGACAGGCTCCTACGAGCAGTACTTC
NA NA TRBJ2-2 TRBV4-1 CASSQEDTGELFF TGCGCCAGCAGCCAAGAAGACACCGGGGAGCTGTTTTTT
NA NA TRBJ1-1 TRBV15 CATSSPRDWGRAAEAFF TGTGCCACCAGCAGCCCCAGGGATTGGGGCCGGGCGGCTGAAGCTTTCTTT
once NA TRBJ2-7 TRBV2 CASTEGDNFYEQYF TGTGCCAGCACGGAAGGGGACAATTTTTACGAGCAGTACTTC
once NA TRBJ2-7 TRBV7-9 CASSSGRPYEQYF TGTGCCAGCAGCTCCGGACGGCCCTACGAGCAGTACTTC
NA TRBD1 TRBJ1-2 TRBV5-1 CASSLTGAEGSYGYTF TGCGCCAGCAGCTTGACAGGGGCAGAGGGGAGCTATGGCTACACCTTC
NA TRBD1 TRBJ1-3 TRBV7-2 CASSLAGTGFFSGNTIYF TGTGCCAGCAGCTTGGCCGGGACAGGTTTTTTCTCTGGAAACACCATATATTTT
NA NA TRBJ1-5 TRBV12-3/TRBV12-4 CASSAQGLGPQHF TGTGCCAGCAGCGCACAGGGCCTGGGGCCCCAGCATTTT
NA NA TRBJ1-1 TRBV2 CASRAGDTEAFF TGTGCCAGCAGGGCAGGGGACACTGAAGCTTTCTTT
NA NA TRBJ2-7 TRBV15 CATSRVHLSNEQYF TGTGCCACCAGCAGAGTACACCTTTCCAACGAGCAGTACTTC
few NA TRBJ2-5 TRBV11-1 CASSYGERETQYF TGTGCCAGCAGCTATGGGGAGAGAGAGACCCAGTACTTC
NA NA TRBJ1-1 TRBV21-1 CASSKGFFQGAFF TGTGCCAGCAGCAAAGGGTTTTTTCAGGGAGCTTTCTTT
NA NA TRBJ2-6 TRBV5-1 CASSLAGSGANVLTF TGCGCCAGCAGCTTGGCGGGCTCTGGGGCCAACGTCCTGACTTTC
NA NA TRBJ2-1 TRBV15 CATSQLQGSYNEQFF TGTGCCACCTCCCAACTCCAAGGGAGCTACAATGAGCAGTTCTTC
NA NA TRBJ2-4 TRBV28 CASSFVGPAKNIQYF TGTGCCAGCAGTTTTGTAGGGCCAGCCAAAAACATTCAGTACTTC
NA NA TRBJ2-7 TRBV7-2 CASSLPLESDEQYF TGTGCCAGCAGCCTACCTCTAGAGTCAGACGAGCAGTACTTC
NA NA TRBJ1-2 TRBV28 CASSLGKGYRGYTF TGTGCCAGCAGTTTGGGGAAAGGGTATAGGGGCTACACCTTC
NA NA TRBJ1-4 TRBV12-3/TRBV12-4 CASSFDEKLFF TGTGCCAGCAGTTTTGATGAAAAACTGTTTTTT
NA NA TRBJ1-3 TRBV6-5 CASTAALGNTIYF TGTGCCAGCACCGCAGCTCTGGGAAACACCATATATTTT
NA TRBD2 TRBJ2-2 TRBV11-2 CASSSHSTSGGRELFF TGTGCCAGCAGCTCCCACTCTACTAGCGGGGGGCGGGAGCTGTTTTTT
NA TRBD2 TRBJ2-7 TRBV7-8 CASSLDGTTDTYEQYF TGTGCCAGCAGCTTAGATGGGACTACCGACACCTACGAGCAGTACTTC
NA TRBD1 TRBJ1-1 TRBV7-6 CASSAITGGNTEAFF TGTGCCAGCAGCGCAATCACAGGGGGGAACACTGAAGCTTTCTTT
once TRBD2 TRBJ2-1 TRBV27 CASRTKAGLIYNEQFF TGTGCCAGCAGAACTAAAGCGGGGCTTATTTACAATGAGCAGTTCTTC
NA TRBD2 TRBJ2-7 TRBV7-2 CASSKGSSGSRYEQYF TGTGCCAGCAGCAAAGGGTCCAGCGGGAGTAGGTACGAGCAGTACTTC
NA TRBD1 TRBJ1-1 TRBV4-1 CASSHQQGERTEAFF TGCGCCAGCAGCCATCAACAGGGGGAAAGGACTGAAGCTTTCTTT
NA TRBD2 TRBJ2-3 TRBV28 CASSLAGGPTDTQYF TGTGCCAGCAGTTTAGCGGGGGGGCCAACAGATACGCAGTATTTT
NA NA TRBJ2-1 TRBV7-8 CASSLGEGGFF TGTGCCAGCAGCCTCGGGGAAGGTGGGTTCTTC
NA TRBD2 TRBJ2-7 TRBV2 CASSAFSGRDSYEQYF TGTGCCAGCAGTGCCTTCAGCGGGAGGGATTCCTACGAGCAGTACTTC
once NA TRBJ2-7 TRBV5-5 CASSLIQGSYEQYF TGTGCCAGCAGCCTGATACAGGGATCCTACGAGCAGTACTTC
NA TRBD1 TRBJ2-7 TRBV6-5 CASSYDPQGAEQYF TGTGCCAGCAGTTACGATCCCCAGGGGGCCGAGCAGTACTTC
NA TRBD1 TRBJ1-2 TRBV5-1 CASSINPGGAGGYTF TGCGCCAGCAGCATAAACCCAGGGGGCGCGGGTGGCTACACCTTC
NA TRBD1 TRBJ2-7 TRBV28 CASRGYRGSAYEQYF TGTGCCAGCAGGGGATACAGGGGGTCCGCCTACGAGCAGTACTTC
NA TRBD2 TRBJ2-2 TRBV28 CASSLPPRGLPNTGELFF TGTGCCAGCAGTTTACCGCCCCGGGGACTACCTAACACCGGGGAGCTGTTTTTT
NA NA TRBJ1-2 TRBV28 CASSQRGYGYTF TGTGCCAGCAGCCAGAGGGGGTATGGCTACACCTTC